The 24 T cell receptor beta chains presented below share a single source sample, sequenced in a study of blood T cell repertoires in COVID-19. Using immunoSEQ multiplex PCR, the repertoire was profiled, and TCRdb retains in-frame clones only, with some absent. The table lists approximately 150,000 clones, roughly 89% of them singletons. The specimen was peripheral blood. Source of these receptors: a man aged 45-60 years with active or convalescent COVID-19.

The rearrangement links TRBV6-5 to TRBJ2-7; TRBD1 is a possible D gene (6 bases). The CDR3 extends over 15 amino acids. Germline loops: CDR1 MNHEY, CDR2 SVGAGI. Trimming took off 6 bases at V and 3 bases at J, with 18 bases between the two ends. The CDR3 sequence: CASSTTGPGYYEQYF. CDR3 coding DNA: TGTGCCAGCAGCACGACAGGTCCGGGATACTACGAGCAGTACTTC.

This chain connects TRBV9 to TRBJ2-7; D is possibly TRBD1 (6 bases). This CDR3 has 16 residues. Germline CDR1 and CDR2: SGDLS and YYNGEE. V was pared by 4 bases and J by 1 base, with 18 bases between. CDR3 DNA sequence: TGTGCCAGCAGCCTAATACTCAGGACAGCTTCCTACGAGCAGTACTTC. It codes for CASSLILRTASYEQYF.

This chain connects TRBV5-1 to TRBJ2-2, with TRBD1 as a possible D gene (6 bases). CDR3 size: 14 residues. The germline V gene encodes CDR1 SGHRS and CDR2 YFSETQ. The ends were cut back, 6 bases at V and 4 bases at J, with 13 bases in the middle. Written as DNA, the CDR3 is TGCGCCAGCACCCAGGACAGAGGCACCGGGGAGCTGTTTTTT. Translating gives CASTQDRGTGELFF.

This CDR3 reads CASSSVANTDTQYF. The CDR3 nucleotides read TGTGCCAGCAGCTCCGTAGCGAACACAGATACGCAGTATTTT. The V and J genes are TRBV5-4 and TRBJ2-3; D may be TRBD2 (5 bases). The CDR3 length is 14 residues. Trimming left V 3 bases short and J 2 bases short, with 10 bases between. The germline CDR1 and CDR2 sequences are SGHNT and YYREEE (reference sequence).

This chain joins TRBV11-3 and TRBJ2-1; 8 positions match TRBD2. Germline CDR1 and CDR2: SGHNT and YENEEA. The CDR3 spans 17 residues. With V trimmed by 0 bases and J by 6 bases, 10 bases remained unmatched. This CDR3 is CASSLDPFREGFNEQFF. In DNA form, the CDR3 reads TGTGCCAGCAGCTTAGATCCCTTCCGGGAGGGCTTCAATGAGCAGTTCTTC. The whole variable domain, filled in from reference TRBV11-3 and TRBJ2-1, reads EAGVVQSPRYKIIEKKQPVAFWCNPISGHNTLYWYLQNLGQGPELLIRYENEEAVDDSQLPKDRFSAERLKGVDSTLKIQPAELGDSAVYLCASSLDPFREGFNEQFFGPGTRLTVL.

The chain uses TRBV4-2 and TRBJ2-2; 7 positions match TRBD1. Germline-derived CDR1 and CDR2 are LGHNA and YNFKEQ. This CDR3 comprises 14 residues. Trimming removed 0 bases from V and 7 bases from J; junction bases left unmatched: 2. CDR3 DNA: TGTGCCAGCAGCCAAGATTCAGGGGGCGGGGAGCTGTTTTTT. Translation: CASSQDSGGGELFF.

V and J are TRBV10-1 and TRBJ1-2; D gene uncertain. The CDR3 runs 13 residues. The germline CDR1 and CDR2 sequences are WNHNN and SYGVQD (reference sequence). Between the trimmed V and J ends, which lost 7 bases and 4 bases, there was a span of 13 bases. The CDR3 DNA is TGCGCCAGCACCTCCCTGAGGGCCTATGGCTACACCTTC. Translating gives CASTSLRAYGYTF.

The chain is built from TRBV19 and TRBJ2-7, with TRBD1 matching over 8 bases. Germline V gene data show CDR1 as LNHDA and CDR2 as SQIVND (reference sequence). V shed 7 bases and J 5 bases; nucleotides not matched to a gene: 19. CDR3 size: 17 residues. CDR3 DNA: TGTGCCAGTACTTGCCAATCTTTGGGACAGGATCCCAACGAGCAGTACTTC. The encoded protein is CASTCQSLGQDPNEQYF.

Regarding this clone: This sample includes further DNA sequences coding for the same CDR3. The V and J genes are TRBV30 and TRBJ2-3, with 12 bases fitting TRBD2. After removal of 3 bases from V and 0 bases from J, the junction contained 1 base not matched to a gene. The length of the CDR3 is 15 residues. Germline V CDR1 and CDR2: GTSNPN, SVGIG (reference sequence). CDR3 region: CAWSGLAGSTDTQYF. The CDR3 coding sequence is TGTGCCTGGAGCGGACTAGCGGGAAGCACAGATACGCAGTATTTT.

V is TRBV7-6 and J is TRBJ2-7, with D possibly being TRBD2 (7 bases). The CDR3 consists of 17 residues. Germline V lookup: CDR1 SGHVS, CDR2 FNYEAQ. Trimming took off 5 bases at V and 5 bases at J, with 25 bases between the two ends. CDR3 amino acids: CASSPISGGGGLDEQYF. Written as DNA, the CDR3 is TGTGCCAGCAGCCCCATCTCTGGGGGAGGGGGGCTCGACGAGCAGTACTTC.

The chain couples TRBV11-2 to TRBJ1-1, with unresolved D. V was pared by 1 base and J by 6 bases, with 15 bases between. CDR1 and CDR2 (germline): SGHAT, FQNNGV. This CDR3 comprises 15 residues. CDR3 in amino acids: CASSLGTGVGAEAFF. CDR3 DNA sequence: TGTGCCAGCAGCTTAGGGACCGGGGTGGGCGCTGAAGCTTTCTTT.

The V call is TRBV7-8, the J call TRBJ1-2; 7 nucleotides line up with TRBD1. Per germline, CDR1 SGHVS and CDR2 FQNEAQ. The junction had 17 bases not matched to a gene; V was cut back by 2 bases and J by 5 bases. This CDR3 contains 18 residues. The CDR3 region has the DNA TGTGCCAGCAGCTTATTTACCGGGACAGCAAACGAACTTTATGGCTACACCTTC. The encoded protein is CASSLFTGTANELYGYTF. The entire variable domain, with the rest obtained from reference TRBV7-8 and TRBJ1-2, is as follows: GAGVSQSPRYKVAKRGQDVALRCDPISGHVSLFWYQQALGQGPEFLTYFQNEAQLDKSGLPSDRFFAERPEGSVSTLKIQRTQQEDSAVYLCASSLFTGTANELYGYTFGSGTRLTVV.

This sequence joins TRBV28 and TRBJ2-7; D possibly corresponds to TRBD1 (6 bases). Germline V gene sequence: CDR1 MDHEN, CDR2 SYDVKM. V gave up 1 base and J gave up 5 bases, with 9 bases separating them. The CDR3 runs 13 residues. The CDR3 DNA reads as TGTGCCAGCAGTTTATTGGGACACCACGAGCAGTACTTC. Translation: CASSLLGHHEQYF.

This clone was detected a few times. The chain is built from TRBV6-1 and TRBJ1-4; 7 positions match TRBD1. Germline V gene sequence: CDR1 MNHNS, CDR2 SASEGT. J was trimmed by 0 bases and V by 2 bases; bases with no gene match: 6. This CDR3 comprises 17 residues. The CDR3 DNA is TGTGCCAGCAGTGAACTTGGGACAGCGGCAACTAATGAAAAACTGTTTTTT. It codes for CASSELGTAATNEKLFF.

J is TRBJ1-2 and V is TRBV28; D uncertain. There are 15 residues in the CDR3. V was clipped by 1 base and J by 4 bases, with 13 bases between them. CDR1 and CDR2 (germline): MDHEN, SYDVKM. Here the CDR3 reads CASSLYPELSYGYTF. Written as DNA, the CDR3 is TGTGCCAGCAGTTTATACCCAGAACTAAGCTATGGCTACACCTTC.

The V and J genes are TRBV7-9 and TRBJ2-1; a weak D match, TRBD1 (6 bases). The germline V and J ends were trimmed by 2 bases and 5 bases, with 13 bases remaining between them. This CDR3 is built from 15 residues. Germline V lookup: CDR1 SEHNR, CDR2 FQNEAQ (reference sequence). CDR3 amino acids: CASSLTGFENNEQFF. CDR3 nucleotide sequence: TGTGCCAGCAGCTTAACAGGGTTCGAAAACAATGAGCAGTTCTTC.

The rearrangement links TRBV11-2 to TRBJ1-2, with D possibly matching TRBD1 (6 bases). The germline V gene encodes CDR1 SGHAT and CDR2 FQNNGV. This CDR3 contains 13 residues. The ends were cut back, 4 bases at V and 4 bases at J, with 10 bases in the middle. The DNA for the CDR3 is TGTGCCAGCAGCTCCGGGACATCCTATGGCTACACCTTC. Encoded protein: CASSSGTSYGYTF.

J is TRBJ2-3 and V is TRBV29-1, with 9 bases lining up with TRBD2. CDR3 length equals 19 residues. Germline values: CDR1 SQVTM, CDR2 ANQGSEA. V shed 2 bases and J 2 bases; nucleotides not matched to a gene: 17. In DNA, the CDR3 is TGCAGCGTTGAAACGAACCTAGAAAAGGCGGGGGGGATCACAGATACGCAGTATTTT. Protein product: CSVETNLEKAGGITDTQYF.

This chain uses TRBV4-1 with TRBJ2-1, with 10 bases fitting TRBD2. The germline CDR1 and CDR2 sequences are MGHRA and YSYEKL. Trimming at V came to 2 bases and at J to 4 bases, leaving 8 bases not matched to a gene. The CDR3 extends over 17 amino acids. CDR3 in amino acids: CASSQPLAGGRYNEQFF. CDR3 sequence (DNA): TGCGCCAGCAGCCAACCATTAGCGGGAGGCCGTTACAATGAGCAGTTCTTC.

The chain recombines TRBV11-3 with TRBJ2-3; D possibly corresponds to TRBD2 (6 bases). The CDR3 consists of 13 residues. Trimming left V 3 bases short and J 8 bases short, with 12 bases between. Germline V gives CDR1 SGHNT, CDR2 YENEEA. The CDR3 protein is CASSLFGGATQYF. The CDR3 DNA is TGTGCCAGCAGCTTGTTTGGAGGGGCTACGCAGTATTTT.

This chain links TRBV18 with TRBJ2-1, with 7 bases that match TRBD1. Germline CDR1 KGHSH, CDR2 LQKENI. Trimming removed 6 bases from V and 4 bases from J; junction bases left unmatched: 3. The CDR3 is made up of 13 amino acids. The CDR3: CASSTGQYNEQFF. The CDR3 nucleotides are TGTGCCAGCTCTACGGGACAGTACAATGAGCAGTTCTTC.

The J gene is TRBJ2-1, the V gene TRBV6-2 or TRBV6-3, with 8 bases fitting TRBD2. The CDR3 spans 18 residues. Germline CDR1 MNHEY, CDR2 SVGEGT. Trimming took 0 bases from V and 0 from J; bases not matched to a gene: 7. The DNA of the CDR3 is TGTGCCAGCAGTTACTCTTACCCACTAGCGGTCTCCTACAATGAGCAGTTCTTC. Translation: CASSYSYPLAVSYNEQFF.

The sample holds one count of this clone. CDR3 in amino acids: CASSVDGRQNTEAFF. The CDR3 coding sequence is TGTGCCAGCAGCGTAGACGGCAGACAAAACACTGAAGCTTTCTTT. The genes are TRBV9 and TRBJ1-1; D unclear. V was shortened by 0 bases and J by 2 bases, with 11 bases between the two germline ends. CDR1 and CDR2 (germline): SGDLS, YYNGEE. The CDR3 length is 15 residues.

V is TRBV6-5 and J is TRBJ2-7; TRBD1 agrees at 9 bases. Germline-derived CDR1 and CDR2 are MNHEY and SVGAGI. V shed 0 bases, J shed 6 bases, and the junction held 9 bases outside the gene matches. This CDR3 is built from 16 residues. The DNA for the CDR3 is TGTGCCAGCAGTTACTCAACGGGACAGGGCAACTCCGAGCAGTACTTC. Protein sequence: CASSYSTGQGNSEQYF.